The 28 T cell receptor beta chains given below trace back to one sample, sequenced in a study of cytomegalovirus exposure and HLA in healthy donors. The repertoire was sequenced with immunoSEQ multiplex PCR; TCRdb's copy has only in-frame clones and lacks some. The table shows about 79,000 clones, with 93% occurring only once. The sequencing input was PBMCs. The receptors stem from a woman aged 30 to 39 in good health and CMV-seronegative.

The rearrangement uses TRBV7-2 and TRBJ1-1; possible D gene TRBD1, 6 bases. Trimming took off 2 bases at V and 11 bases at J, with 15 bases between the two ends. CDR3 length: 13 amino acids. Germline lookup yields CDR1 SGHTA and CDR2 FQGNSA. The CDR3 nucleotides are TGTGCCAGCAGCTTAAAGGGGGGGTTTGTGGCTTTCTTT. Protein sequence: CASSLKGGFVAFF.

J is TRBJ1-5 and V is TRBV7-8; D is uncertain. This CDR3 region has 13 residues. Trimming shortened V by 6 bases and J by 0 bases, and 6 bases separated the two germline ends. Per the germline V gene, CDR1 is SGHVS and CDR2 is FQNEAQ. The CDR3 nucleotides are TGTGCCAGCAGTTTCGGTAGCAATCAGCCCCAGCATTTT. This sequence encodes CASSFGSNQPQHF.

The V and J genes are TRBV12-5 and TRBJ1-5; 7 nucleotides agree with TRBD1. This CDR3 is built from 16 residues. Per the germline V gene, CDR1 is LGHNT and CDR2 is FRNRAP. The V segment lost 5 bases and the J segment 1 base; nucleotides outside the gene matches: 8. The CDR3 DNA is TGTGCTAGTGGTACTACAGGGGCGACGAGCAATCAGCCCCAGCATTTT. Its protein is CASGTTGATSNQPQHF.

The J gene is TRBJ2-4, the V gene TRBV5-1; D is perhaps TRBD2 (5 bases). Germline-derived CDR1 and CDR2 are SGHRS and YFSETQ. V was pared by 2 bases and J by 3 bases, with 12 bases between. This CDR3 has 15 residues. For the CDR3, the DNA is TGCGCCAGCAGCTTTGCGGGCTCAGGCAAAAACATTCAGTACTTC. Translated, it gives CASSFAGSGKNIQYF.

The chain recombines TRBV7-9 with TRBJ1-3; D ambiguous. Germline-derived CDR1 and CDR2 are SEHNR and FQNEAQ (reference sequence). The CDR3 length is 15 residues. The ends were cut back, 1 base at V and 0 bases at J, with 7 bases in the middle. CDR3 DNA sequence: TGTGCCAGCAGCTTAGGACTGCTCTCTGGAAACACCATATATTTT. Translation gives CASSLGLLSGNTIYF.

The chain has TRBV4-1 and TRBJ2-1; TRBD2 is a possible D gene (6 bases). The V end lost 3 bases, the J end lost 0 bases, and 12 bases lay between the germline ends. This CDR3 has 16 amino acids. In germline, CDR1 is MGHRA, CDR2 YSYEKL. CDR3 DNA sequence: TGCGCCAGCAGCCACACTAGCTCCCCCTCCTACAATGAGCAGTTCTTC. Its translation is CASSHTSSPSYNEQFF.

This clone was detected once. The V and J genes are TRBV27 and TRBJ2-2; 7 bases line up with TRBD2. Germline CDR1 MNHEY, CDR2 SMNVEV (reference sequence). This CDR3 has 16 residues. After removal of 6 bases from V and 1 base from J, the junction contained 8 bases not matched to a gene. CDR3 DNA: TGTGCCAGCAGCCTCTGGGGGGGAATGAACACCGGGGAGCTGTTTTTT. This sequence encodes CASSLWGGMNTGELFF.

The V and J genes are TRBV27 and TRBJ1-2, with a possible D match to TRBD1 (6 bases). Trimming stripped 4 bases from V and 7 bases from J, with 10 bases between. This CDR3 comprises 12 residues. From germline, CDR1 is MNHEY and CDR2 SMNVEV (reference sequence). The CDR3, as DNA: TGTGCCAGCAGTTCTGCAGGGGCTGGCTACACCTTC. Protein: CASSSAGAGYTF.

This rearrangement joins TRBV9 to TRBJ2-7; 12 bases are a match to TRBD2. With V trimmed by 3 bases and J by 9 bases, 10 bases remained unmatched. The germline V gene has CDR1 SGDLS and CDR2 YYNGEE. The CDR3 is 15 amino acids. The CDR3: CASSEGLAGLPGQYF. The CDR3 coding sequence is TGTGCCAGCAGCGAGGGACTAGCGGGCCTTCCAGGGCAGTACTTC.

DNA of the CDR3: TGTGCCAGCAGCCCTACTAGCGGGGGCCTGCTCTACAATGAGCAGTTCTTC. The encoded protein is CASSPTSGGLLYNEQFF. The rearrangement uses TRBV7-8 and TRBJ2-1; 11 bases line up with TRBD2. The V segment lost 5 bases and the J segment 3 bases; nucleotides outside the gene matches: 9. The CDR3 spans 17 residues. Germline values: CDR1 SGHVS, CDR2 FQNEAQ.

This sequence joins TRBV5-1 and TRBJ1-1; 7 positions match TRBD1. V shed 4 bases and J 1 base; nucleotides not matched to a gene: 7. The CDR3 extends over 15 amino acids. Germline V gives CDR1 SGHRS, CDR2 YFSETQ. The CDR3 spells CASSRTGTENTEAFF. The CDR3 coding sequence is TGCGCCAGCAGCAGAACCGGGACAGAGAACACTGAAGCTTTCTTT. Looking up the rest from reference TRBV5-1 and TRBJ1-1 gives the full variable domain: KAGVTQTPRYLIKTRGQQVTLSCSPISGHRSVSWYQQTPGQGLQFLFEYFSETQRNKGNFPGRFSGRQFSNSRSEMNVSTLELGDSALYLCASSRTGTENTEAFFGQGTRLTVV.

This clone was seen only once. The J gene is TRBJ2-5, the V gene TRBV6-5, with TRBD1 matching over 7 bases. V dropped 11 bases and J dropped 5; count of bases not matched to a gene: 11. Germline lookup yields CDR1 MNHEY and CDR2 SVGAGI. The CDR3 loop spans 13 amino acids. As DNA, the CDR3 is TGTGCCTGTTCGACAGGGCTGTCGGAGACCCAGTACTTC. It translates to CACSTGLSETQYF.

CDR3 sequence (DNA): TGCGCCAGCAGCCAACCTAGCTCCTACGAGCAGTACTTC. Translated: CASSQPSSYEQYF. V usage is TRBV4-1 and J usage is TRBJ2-7; D is undetermined. V dropped 2 bases and J dropped 0 bases, with 5 bases sitting between them. This CDR3 has 13 amino acids. CDR1 is MGHRA and CDR2 is YSYEKL in the germline V gene.

The rearrangement uses TRBV4-1 and TRBJ2-5, with 10 bases aligning to TRBD2. The CDR3 is made up of 16 amino acids. Trimming cost V 0 bases and J 7 bases; bases outside gene matches: 8. Germline CDR1 MGHRA, CDR2 YSYEKL. Here the CDR3 reads CASSQEQRGGGGTQYF. CDR3 sequence (DNA): TGCGCCAGCAGCCAAGAGCAGCGGGGGGGAGGGGGGACCCAGTACTTC.

The rearrangement joins TRBV28 to TRBJ1-1, with D uncertain. The length of the CDR3 is 12 residues. Between the trimmed V and J ends, which lost 4 bases and 1 base, there was a span of 4 bases. The germline gives CDR1 MDHEN, CDR2 SYDVKM. The CDR3: CASSSTNTEAFF. CDR3 in DNA: TGTGCCAGCAGTTCTACGAACACTGAAGCTTTCTTT.

The sample holds one count of this clone. Other DNA sequences of this sample code for an identical CDR3. The chain joins TRBV5-1 to TRBJ2-5, with 7 bases aligning to TRBD2. Trimming at V came to 0 bases and at J to 4 bases, leaving 0 bases not matched to a gene. CDR3 length: 13 amino acids. CDR1 and CDR2 from the germline V gene are SGHRS and YFSETQ. The CDR3 region is CASSLGGGETQYF. In DNA, the CDR3 is TGCGCCAGCAGCTTGGGGGGGGGAGAGACCCAGTACTTC.

This clone came up once. The gene calls are TRBV11-2 and TRBJ2-1, with 8 bases matching TRBD1. The CDR3 consists of 18 residues. Germline trimming cut 4 bases from V and 0 bases from J; bases unmatched to any gene: 11. CDR1 is SGHAT and CDR2 is FQNNGV in the germline V gene. CDR3: CASSSRSRGLGSYNEQFF. As DNA, the CDR3 is TGTGCCAGCAGCTCGCGATCCAGGGGGCTGGGCTCCTACAATGAGCAGTTCTTC.

The V gene is TRBV18, the J gene TRBJ2-7; no clear D gene. CDR1 and CDR2 (germline): KGHSH, LQKENI. The CDR3 extends over 12 amino acids. V lost 3 bases and J lost 7, with 10 bases in between. CDR3 residues: CASSPDSREQYF. The CDR3 region has the DNA TGTGCCAGCTCACCTGACTCCAGAGAGCAGTACTTC.

The rearrangement joins TRBV7-3 to TRBJ2-1; 9 nucleotides align to TRBD2. Per germline, CDR1 SGHTA and CDR2 FQGTGA. This CDR3 region has 16 residues. J lost 3 bases, V lost 4 bases, and 7 bases had no gene match. CDR3 bases: TGTGCCAGCAGCTCACCCGAGACTAGCGGCTACAATGAGCAGTTCTTC. It yields the protein CASSSPETSGYNEQFF.

V usage is TRBV25-1 and J usage is TRBJ1-1, with D possibly matching TRBD1 (5 bases). Trimming stripped 6 bases from V and 1 base from J, with 15 bases between. Germline V gene sequence: CDR1 MGHDK, CDR2 SYGVNS. This CDR3 contains 15 residues. CDR3: CASRRGGAENTEAFF. For the CDR3, the DNA is TGTGCCAGCAGGAGGGGAGGGGCTGAGAACACTGAAGCTTTCTTT.

CDR3 DNA: TGTGCCAGCAGCTTTAAGGCGGGAGGGGGGGAGACCCAGTACTTC. Protein: CASSFKAGGGETQYF. This chain connects TRBV11-2 to TRBJ2-5, with 9 bases identical to TRBD2. The CDR3 covers 15 residues. Germline trimming cut 3 bases from V and 5 bases from J; bases unmatched to any gene: 7. Germline CDR1 reads SGHAT; CDR2 reads FQNNGV.

The rearrangement links TRBV19 to TRBJ2-6, with TRBD1 identical over 8 bases. Trimming at V came to 3 bases and at J to 2 bases, leaving 9 bases not matched to a gene. The CDR3 has 18 amino acids. Per germline, CDR1 LNHDA and CDR2 SQIVND (reference sequence). The CDR3 nucleotides are TGTGCCAGTAGTATGGGTTGGACAGGGAAGGCTGGGGCCAACGTCCTGACTTTC. This codes for CASSMGWTGKAGANVLTF.

The V and J genes are TRBV29-1 and TRBJ2-1, with TRBD1 matching 7 bases. Trimming cost V 6 bases and J 9 bases; bases outside gene matches: 5. CDR1 is SQVTM and CDR2 is ANQGSEA in the germline V gene. CDR3 length: 11 amino acids. The CDR3 DNA reads TGCAGCGTCACCGGGACAGCTGAGCAGTTCTTC. The encoded protein is CSVTGTAEQFF.

The chain has TRBV7-9 and TRBJ1-6; 7 nucleotides match TRBD1. From germline, CDR1 is SEHNR and CDR2 FQNEAQ (reference sequence). Unmatched junction bases numbered 12, after V lost 7 bases and J lost 3 bases. The CDR3 is made up of 17 amino acids. The CDR3 sequence: CASNTLGGTDYNSPLHF. CDR3 coding DNA: TGTGCCAGCAACACCCTAGGAGGGACAGACTATAATTCACCCCTCCACTTT.

This clone was found once. The gene calls are TRBV6-1 and TRBJ2-4; a possible D gene is TRBD1 (6 bases). The CDR3 has 14 amino acids. V was clipped by 4 bases and J by 7 bases, with 14 bases between them. CDR1 MNHNS and CDR2 SASEGT come from the germline V gene. The CDR3 loop reads CASSANREGNIQYF. The CDR3 nucleotides read TGTGCCAGCAGTGCAAACAGGGAAGGGAACATTCAGTACTTC.

CDR3 sequence (DNA): TGTGCCAGCAGTACAGGGGACACCAATGGCTACACCTTC. Its protein is CASSTGDTNGYTF. The V gene is TRBV28, the J gene TRBJ1-2, with 7 bases matching TRBD1. CDR1 and CDR2 from the germline V gene are MDHEN and SYDVKM. The V segment lost 5 bases and the J segment 6 bases; nucleotides outside the gene matches: 6. CDR3 length: 13 residues.

V gene TRBV7-9 combines with J gene TRBJ1-1, with D possibly matching TRBD1 (6 bases). The CDR3 covers 15 residues. CDR1 is SEHNR, CDR2 FQNEAQ, per germline (reference sequence). V lost 5 bases and J lost 4, with 17 bases in between. CDR3 sequence reads: CASSTYGGQSTEAFF. The CDR3 coding sequence is TGTGCCAGCAGCACCTACGGGGGGCAGAGCACTGAAGCTTTCTTT.

The V and J genes are TRBV28 and TRBJ2-4; 9 bases are a match to TRBD1. Germline trimming cut 9 bases from V and 9 bases from J; bases unmatched to any gene: 12. In germline, CDR1 is MDHEN, CDR2 SYDVKM. This CDR3 has 14 amino acids. The CDR3 nucleotides are TGTGCCAGTTGTCTTCGACAGGGGGTAATCATTCAGTACTTC. Translated: CASCLRQGVIIQYF.